This T cell receptor beta chain originates from a study of T-cell memory formation after mild COVID-19. Germline V CDR1 and CDR2: SGDLS, YYNGEE. The V and J ends lost 3 bases and 8 bases respectively, with 9 bases between them. The length of the CDR3 is 12 residues. Barcoded TCR alpha and TCR beta cDNA libraries with UMIs came from 5'RACE using constant-segment primers. A single record per CDR3 protein comes from TCRdb applying MiXCR to the 5' RACE reads. The sample contains approximately 430,000 distinct CDR3 sequences, about a quarter of which appear only once. Remarks on this clonotype: Its antigen is not known.

Study outcomes and limitations: The main location of contracting CD4+ clones was CM and EM, and that of contracting CD8+ clones was EMRA. CD4/CD8 balance characterized clones contracting day 15 to 85, and CD4+ skew characterized later expanders.

The TCR comes from an adult woman who had mild COVID-19 (a few samples of this study predate the infection). Cell type and time point are not known. Sequencing was done on a sample of PBMCs or a T cell subset sorted from them (not recorded which). This chain connects TRBV9 to TRBJ2-1; D is undetermined. CDR3 protein: CASSADLYEQFF. In nucleotides, the CDR3 is TGTGCCAGCAGCGCCGACCTCTATGAGCAGTTCTTC.